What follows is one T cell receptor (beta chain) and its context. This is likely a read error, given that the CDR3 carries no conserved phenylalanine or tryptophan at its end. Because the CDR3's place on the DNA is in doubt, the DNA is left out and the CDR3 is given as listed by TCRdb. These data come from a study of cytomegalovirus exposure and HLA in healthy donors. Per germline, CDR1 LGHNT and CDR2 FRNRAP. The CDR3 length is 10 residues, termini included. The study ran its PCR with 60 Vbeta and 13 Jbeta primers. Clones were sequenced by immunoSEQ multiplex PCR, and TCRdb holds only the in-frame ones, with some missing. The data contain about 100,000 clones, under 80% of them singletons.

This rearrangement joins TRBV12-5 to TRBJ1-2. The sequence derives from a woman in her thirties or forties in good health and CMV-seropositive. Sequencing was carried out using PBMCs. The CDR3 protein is CASGPFSVID.